The 27 T cell receptor beta chains below were found in one sample sequenced in a study of T-cell reconstitution after alpha-beta-depleted transplantation in children. Unique molecular identifiers were incorporated when the TCRbeta library was constructed. TCRdb independently ran MiXCR on the PCR reads; one entry per CDR3 protein. The data show over 150,000 distinct CDR3 sequences, with approximately 7% seen just once and around 5% held by the top ten. This specimen was PBMCs, taken before TCRalphabeta/CD19-depleted stem cell transplant. Receptors were obtained from a boy aged 2 to 10 with acute lymphoblastic leukemia, due to receive a stem cell transplant.

This clonotype was observed a few times. V and J are TRBV7-9 and TRBJ2-1; TRBD2 is a possible D gene (6 bases). This CDR3 has 14 amino acids. Between the trimmed V and J ends, which lost 0 bases and 5 bases, there was a span of 8 bases. Germline-derived CDR1 and CDR2 are SEHNR and FQNEAQ (reference sequence). This chain's CDR3 is CASSLAGLNNEQFF. CDR3 nucleotides: TGTGCCAGCAGCTTAGCCGGACTAAACAATGAGCAGTTCTTC.

This clonotype was seen repeatedly, ten times or more. The chain carries TRBV28 and TRBJ1-1; tentative D call: TRBD1 (5 bases). The germline gives CDR1 MDHEN, CDR2 SYDVKM. The CDR3 spans 14 residues. Trimming pared 3 bases from V and 6 bases from J, leaving 14 bases between. This chain's CDR3 is CASSFPGLGSEAFF. In nucleotides, the CDR3 is TGTGCCAGCAGTTTCCCGGGGCTTGGATCTGAAGCTTTCTTT.

In this sample, this clonotype turned up many times. The chain has TRBV7-2 and TRBJ2-7; D is unresolved. This CDR3 region has 13 residues. Looked up from germline, CDR1 is SGHTA and CDR2 is FQGNSA. V gave up 2 bases and J gave up 5 bases, with 10 bases separating them. Here the CDR3 DNA reads TGTGCCAGCAGCTTATGGCCTCGGGACGAGCAGTACTTC. Protein: CASSLWPRDEQYF.

This clonotype was counted at least ten times. The chain joins TRBV4-3 to TRBJ2-1; the D is unclear. This CDR3 contains 16 residues. Germline V gene data show CDR1 as LGHNA and CDR2 as YSLEER. The V and J ends lost 1 base and 1 base respectively, with 11 bases between them. Here the CDR3 reads CASSQGAGGSYNEQFF. CDR3 bases: TGCGCCAGCAGCCAAGGCGCTGGCGGTTCCTACAATGAGCAGTTCTTC.

This clonotype was detected ten times or more. The chain's CDR3 is CASSNVGTSGDRLDEQFF. The DNA for the CDR3 is TGTGCCAGCAGTAACGTCGGGACTAGCGGGGACCGGTTGGATGAGCAGTTCTTC. V and J are TRBV11-1 and TRBJ2-1; 13 bases agree with TRBD2. The V gene's germline CDR1 is SGHAT and CDR2 FQDESV (reference sequence). J gave up 8 bases and V 6 bases, and 16 bases lay outside the gene matches. This CDR3 is 18 amino acids long.

This clonotype has just one count. This may be a read error, as it is one base from a much larger clone. This chain joins TRBV15 and TRBJ1-2, with D unresolved. The CDR3 consists of 14 residues. Germline V lookup: CDR1 LNHNV, CDR2 YYDKDF (reference sequence). This chain's CDR3 is CATSRVRFGYGDTF. In DNA, the CDR3 is TGTGCCACCAGCAGAGTCCGGTTCGGCTATGGCGACACCTTC.

At least ten counts were recorded for this clonotype. The CDR3 spells CSARETAGETQYF. In DNA form, the CDR3 reads TGCAGTGCTAGGGAGACGGCAGGGGAGACCCAGTACTTC. The chain carries TRBV20-1 and TRBJ2-5; D might be TRBD1 (5 bases). Trimming cost V 3 bases and J 5 bases, with 13 bases left between them. The germline V gene encodes CDR1 DFQATT and CDR2 SNEGSKA (reference sequence). This CDR3 spans 13 amino acids.

As concerns this clonotype: This clone may be a read error of a much larger clone one base away. The gene calls are TRBV20-1 and TRBJ2-2; D tentatively reads TRBD1 or TRBD2 (5 bases each). CDR1 and CDR2 (germline): DFQATT, SNEGSKA (reference sequence). CDR3 length equals 16 residues. CDR3 sequence: CCAWDPSTTNTGELFF. The CDR3 bases are TGCTGTGCCTGGGACCCCTCCACCACGAACACCGGGGAGCTGTTTTTT.

This clonotype was counted at least ten times. The chain carries TRBV20-1 and TRBJ1-6, with TRBD1 matching 9 bases. The CDR3 is 14 residues long. Germline assignment: CDR1 DFQATT and CDR2 SNEGSKA (reference sequence). V dropped 7 bases and J dropped 9; count of bases not matched to a gene: 10. The CDR3 region has the DNA TGCAGTGGGGGGAGGACAGGGGTGGGTTCACCCCTCCACTTT. Its protein is CSGGRTGVGSPLHF.

The sample holds many counts of this clonotype. The chain carries TRBV5-6 and TRBJ2-7; no firm D call. Germline V lookup: CDR1 SGHDT, CDR2 YYEEEE. There are 8 residues in the CDR3. The DNA of the CDR3 is TGTGCCAGCAGCTTGGCCAAGGTC. As protein: CASSLAKV.

The rearrangement uses TRBV27 and TRBJ2-1, with a tentative D call TRBD2 (6 bases). The germline CDR1 and CDR2 sequences are MNHEY and SMNVEV (reference sequence). This CDR3 region has 14 residues. V was pared by 2 bases and J by 5 bases, with 10 bases between. In DNA, the CDR3 is TGTGCCAGCAGTTTACCGGGGGTAAACAATGAGCAGTTCTTC. This encodes CASSLPGVNNEQFF.

At least ten counts were recorded for this clonotype. The chain employs TRBV3-1 and TRBJ2-1; D possibly uses TRBD1 or TRBD2 (6 bases each). This CDR3 spans 15 amino acids. CDR1 and CDR2 (germline): LGHDT, YNNKEL (reference sequence). V was trimmed by 0 bases and J by 2 bases, leaving 8 bases between them. CDR3 in DNA: TGTGCCAGCAGCCAAGATGGGGGGCCCTACAATGAGCAGTTCTTC. Its translation is CASSQDGGPYNEQFF.

This clonotype occurred a few times. V and J are TRBV20-1 and TRBJ2-1; TRBD2 matches 11 bases. The CDR3 has 15 amino acids. The germline V gene has CDR1 DFQATT and CDR2 SNEGSKA (reference sequence). V shed 3 bases, J shed 7 bases, and the junction held 8 bases outside the gene matches. The CDR3 loop is CSASATSGRGNEQFF. The CDR3 region has the DNA TGCAGTGCTAGCGCTACTAGCGGGAGAGGAAATGAGCAGTTCTTC.

This clonotype showed up just a few times. The chain employs TRBV5-1 and TRBJ2-3; 8 nucleotides align to TRBD1. Germline CDR1 reads SGHRS; CDR2 reads YFSETQ. J gave up 5 bases and V 3 bases, and 8 bases lay outside the gene matches. This CDR3 spans 15 amino acids. The CDR3: CASSSTGASQDTQYF. CDR3 sequence (DNA): TGCGCCAGCAGCTCGACAGGGGCCTCACAAGATACGCAGTATTTT.

This chain uses TRBV29-1 with TRBJ2-7; 7 bases match TRBD1. CDR3 length equals 14 residues. The germline V gene has CDR1 SQVTM and CDR2 ANQGSEA. The V gene end was trimmed by 7 bases and the J gene end by 2 bases; junction bases not matched to a gene: 11. The CDR3 DNA follows: TGCAGCGCCTCCGACGCTGACAGGGCCTACGAGCAGTACTTC. Translation gives CSASDADRAYEQYF.

This clonotype was seen repeatedly, ten times or more. The chain carries TRBV24-1 and TRBJ2-7; TRBD2 matches 10 bases. J was trimmed by 4 bases and V by 4 bases; bases with no gene match: 3. The CDR3 runs 14 residues. The germline V gene encodes CDR1 KGHDR and CDR2 SFDVKD. The CDR3 region is CATSESGRGYEQYF. The DNA of the CDR3 is TGTGCCACCAGTGAGAGCGGGAGGGGGTACGAGCAGTACTTC.

The V and J genes are TRBV29-1 and TRBJ2-1; either TRBD1 or TRBD2 may fit D (5 bases each). The CDR3 is made up of 16 amino acids. Trimming stripped 6 bases from V and 4 bases from J, with 22 bases between. Germline loops: CDR1 SQVTM, CDR2 ANQGSEA. CDR3 coding DNA: TGCAGCGTCATTGTGGGGACGGGCGTCGTGTACAATGAGCAGTTCTTC. Its protein product is CSVIVGTGVVYNEQFF.

This clonotype was detected a few times. This sequence joins TRBV7-9 and TRBJ1-2; possibly TRBD1 for D (5 bases). V was shortened by 1 base and J by 13 bases, with 19 bases between the two germline ends. CDR1 and CDR2 (germline): SEHNR, FQNEAQ (reference sequence). The length of the CDR3 is 14 residues. The CDR3 DNA follows: TGTGCCAGCAGCTTAGATTTCCGGGCAGGAGGGACCACCTTC. Protein sequence: CASSLDFRAGGTTF.

This clonotype has at least ten counts. This chain connects TRBV28 to TRBJ1-1, with 9 bases fitting TRBD1. The CDR3 sequence is 10 residues long. The J segment lost 11 bases and the V segment lost 10 bases, leaving 5 bases of the junction unmatched. The germline CDR1 and CDR2 sequences are MDHEN and SYDVKM. The CDR3 loop reads CATQGAKAFF. In nucleotides, the CDR3 is TGTGCCACACAGGGGGCAAAGGCTTTCTTT.

The chain combines TRBV4-3 with TRBJ2-7, with D unclear. This CDR3 has 14 amino acids. Per the germline V gene, CDR1 is LGHNA and CDR2 is YSLEER. The ends were cut back, 0 bases at V and 2 bases at J, with 8 bases in the middle. CDR3 sequence: CASSQDPTTYEQYF. In nucleotides, the CDR3 is TGCGCCAGCAGCCAAGATCCGACAACCTACGAGCAGTACTTC.

Ten or more counts support this clonotype. The chain combines TRBV9 with TRBJ2-1, with TRBD2 matching over 9 bases. This CDR3 is built from 15 residues. Germline V gives CDR1 SGDLS, CDR2 YYNGEE. Germline trimming cut 0 bases from V and 6 bases from J; bases unmatched to any gene: 4. The CDR3 reads CASSVDAGGSNEQFF. The CDR3 nucleotides read TGTGCCAGCAGCGTAGATGCGGGGGGGTCCAATGAGCAGTTCTTC. The whole variable domain, remainder taken from reference TRBV9 and TRBJ2-1, is DSGVTQTPKHLITATGQRVTLRCSPRSGDLSVYWYQQSLDQGLQFLIQYYNGEERAKGNILERFSAQQFPDLHSELNLSSLELGDSALYFCASSVDAGGSNEQFFGPGTRLTVL.

This chain joins TRBV10-1 and TRBJ2-3, with 9 positions matching TRBD2. Germline CDR1 and CDR2: WNHNN and SYGVQD (reference sequence). V trimming: 2 bases; J trimming: 1 base; junction bases outside the gene matches: 4. The CDR3 spans 16 residues. The CDR3 reads CASSEGASGGTDTQYF. CDR3 DNA: TGCGCCAGCAGTGAGGGTGCTAGCGGGGGCACAGATACGCAGTATTTT.

This clonotype was seen at least ten times. The gene calls are TRBV29-1 and TRBJ2-2; a weak D match, TRBD1 (6 bases). This CDR3 has 14 amino acids. Trimming took 6 bases from V and 4 from J, leaving 15 bases between them. Germline V gene lookup returns CDR1 SQVTM and CDR2 ANQGSEA. The DNA of the CDR3 is TGCAGCGTCGAATCAGGGGAGAGCACCGGGGAGCTGTTTTTT. As protein: CSVESGESTGELFF.

This clonotype has a count of ten or more. The chain is built from TRBV28 and TRBJ1-5; D gene uncertain. The germline V gene has CDR1 MDHEN and CDR2 SYDVKM. There are 14 residues in the CDR3. V shed 1 base and J shed 2 bases, with 6 bases lying between them. Here the CDR3 DNA reads TGTGCCAGCAGTTTATTGGGTGGCAATCAGCCCCAGCATTTT. Amino acid sequence: CASSLLGGNQPQHF.

This clonotype was seen ten or more times. This chain uses TRBV28 with TRBJ1-2; unclear D gene. The germline gives CDR1 MDHEN, CDR2 SYDVKM. The CDR3 loop spans 13 amino acids. V lost 1 base, J lost 7 bases, and 10 bases lay in between. CDR3 nucleotides: TGTGCCAGCAGTTTATATTTTCAGCTTGGCTACACCTTC. Its protein product is CASSLYFQLGYTF.

This clonotype showed up just a few times. CDR3 protein: CASSSREISTQYF. The CDR3 DNA sequence: TGTGCCAGCAGTTCTAGGGAGATAAGTACGCAGTACTTC. The chain joins TRBV12-3 or TRBV12-4 to TRBJ2-7; D is perhaps TRBD2 (5 bases). Trimming shortened V by 4 bases and J by 9 bases, and 16 bases separated the two germline ends. CDR3 size: 13 residues.

This clonotype was seen repeatedly, ten times or more. The V and J genes are TRBV7-2 and TRBJ2-6, with 8 nucleotides matching TRBD1. This CDR3 spans 16 amino acids. Germline lookup yields CDR1 SGHTA and CDR2 FQGNSA. Losses at the gene ends were 1 base for V and 4 bases for J; bases not matched to a gene: 3. CDR3 protein: CASSLVTGAGANVLTF. The DNA for the CDR3 is TGTGCCAGCAGCTTAGTGACAGGGGCAGGGGCCAACGTCCTGACTTTC. The full variable domain, with the rest looked up from reference TRBV7-2 and TRBJ2-6, is GAGVSQSPSNKVTEKGKDVELRCDPISGHTALYWYRQSLGQGLEFLIYFQGNSAPDKSGLPSDRFSAERTGGSVSTLTIQRTQQEDSAVYLCASSLVTGAGANVLTFGAGSRLTVL.